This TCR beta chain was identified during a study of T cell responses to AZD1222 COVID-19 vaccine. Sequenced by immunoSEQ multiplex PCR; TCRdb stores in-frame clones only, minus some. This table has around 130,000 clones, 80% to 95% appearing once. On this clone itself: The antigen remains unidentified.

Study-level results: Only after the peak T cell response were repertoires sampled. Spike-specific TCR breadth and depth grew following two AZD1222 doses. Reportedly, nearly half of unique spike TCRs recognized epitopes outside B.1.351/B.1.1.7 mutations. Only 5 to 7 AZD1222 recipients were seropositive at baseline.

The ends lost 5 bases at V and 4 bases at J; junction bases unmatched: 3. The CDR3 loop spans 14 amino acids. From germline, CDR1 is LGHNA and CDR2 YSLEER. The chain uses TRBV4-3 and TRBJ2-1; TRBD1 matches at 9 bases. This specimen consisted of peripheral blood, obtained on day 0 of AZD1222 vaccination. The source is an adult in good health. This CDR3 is CASSGDREYNEQFF. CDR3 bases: TGCGCCAGCAGCGGGGACAGGGAGTACAATGAGCAGTTCTTC.